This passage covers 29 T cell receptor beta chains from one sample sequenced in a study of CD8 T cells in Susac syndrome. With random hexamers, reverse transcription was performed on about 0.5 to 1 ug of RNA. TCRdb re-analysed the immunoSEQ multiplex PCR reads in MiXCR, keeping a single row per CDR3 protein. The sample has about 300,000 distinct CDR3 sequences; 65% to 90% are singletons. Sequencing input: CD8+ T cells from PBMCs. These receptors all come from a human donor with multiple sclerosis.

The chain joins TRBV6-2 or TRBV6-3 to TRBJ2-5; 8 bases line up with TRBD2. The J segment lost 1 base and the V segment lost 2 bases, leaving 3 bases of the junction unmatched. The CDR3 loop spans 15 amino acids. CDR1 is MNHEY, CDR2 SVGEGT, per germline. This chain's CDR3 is CASSYETSVQETQYF. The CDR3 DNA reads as TGTGCCAGCAGTTACGAGACTAGCGTCCAAGAGACCCAGTACTTC.

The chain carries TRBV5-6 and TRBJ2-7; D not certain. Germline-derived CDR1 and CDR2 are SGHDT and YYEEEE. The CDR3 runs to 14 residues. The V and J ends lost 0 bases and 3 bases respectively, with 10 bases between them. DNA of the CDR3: TGTGCCAGCAGCTTGGATGGATTTGGCTACGAGCAGTACTTC. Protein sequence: CASSLDGFGYEQYF.

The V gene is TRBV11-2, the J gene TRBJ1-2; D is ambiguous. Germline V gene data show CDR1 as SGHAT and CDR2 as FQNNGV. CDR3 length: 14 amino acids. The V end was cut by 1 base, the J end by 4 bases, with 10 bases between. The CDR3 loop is CASSLVDQIYGYTF. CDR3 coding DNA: TGTGCCAGCAGCTTAGTAGACCAGATCTATGGCTACACCTTC.

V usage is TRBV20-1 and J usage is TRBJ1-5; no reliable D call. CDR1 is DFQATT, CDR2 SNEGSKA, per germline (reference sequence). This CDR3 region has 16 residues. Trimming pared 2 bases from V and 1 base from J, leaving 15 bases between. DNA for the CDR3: TGCAGTGCTAGATCATCGACCCAGCTGAGCAATCAGCCCCAGCATTTT. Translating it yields CSARSSTQLSNQPQHF.

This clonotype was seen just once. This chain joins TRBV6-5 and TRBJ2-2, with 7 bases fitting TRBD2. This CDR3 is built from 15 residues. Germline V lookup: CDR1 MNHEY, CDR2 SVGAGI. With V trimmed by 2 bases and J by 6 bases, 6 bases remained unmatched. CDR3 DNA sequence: TGTGCCAGCAGTTACGCGGGAGTAAAACCCGGGGAGCTGTTTTTT. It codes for CASSYAGVKPGELFF.

The CDR3 bases are TGTGCCAGCAGCCCAAGACTAGCGGGAGTAAGTAATGAGCAGTTCTTC. It translates to CASSPRLAGVSNEQFF. This chain uses TRBV13 with TRBJ2-1, with 12 bases identical to TRBD2. Per the germline V gene, CDR1 is PRHDT and CDR2 is FYEKMQ (reference sequence). The CDR3 is made up of 16 amino acids. The V gene end was trimmed by 5 bases and the J gene end by 7 bases; junction bases not matched to a gene: 9.

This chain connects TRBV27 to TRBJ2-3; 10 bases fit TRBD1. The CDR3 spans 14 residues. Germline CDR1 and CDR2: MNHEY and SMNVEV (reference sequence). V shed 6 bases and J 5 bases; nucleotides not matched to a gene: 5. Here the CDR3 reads CASSRGTGVDTQYF. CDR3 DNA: TGTGCCAGCAGCCGAGGGACAGGGGTAGATACGCAGTATTTT.

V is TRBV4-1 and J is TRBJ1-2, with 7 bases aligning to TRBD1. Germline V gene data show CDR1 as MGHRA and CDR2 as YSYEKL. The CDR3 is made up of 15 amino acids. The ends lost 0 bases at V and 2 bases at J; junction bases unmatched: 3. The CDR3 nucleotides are TGCGCCAGCAGCCAAGATGACAGGGCAAACTATGGCTACACCTTC. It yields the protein CASSQDDRANYGYTF.

The CDR3 is CASSRDTGTGESNEKLFF. CDR3 bases: TGCGCCAGCAGCCGCGATACCGGGACAGGGGAAAGTAATGAAAAACTGTTTTTT. This chain connects TRBV4-3 to TRBJ1-4, with TRBD1 matching 10 bases. Germline-derived CDR1 and CDR2 are LGHNA and YSLEER. CDR3 length equals 18 residues. Germline trimming cut 4 bases from V and 4 bases from J; bases unmatched to any gene: 12.

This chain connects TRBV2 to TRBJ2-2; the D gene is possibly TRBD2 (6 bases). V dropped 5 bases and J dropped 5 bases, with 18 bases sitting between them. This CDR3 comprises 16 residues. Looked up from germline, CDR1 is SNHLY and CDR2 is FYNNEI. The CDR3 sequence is CASSSSLTGGTGELFF. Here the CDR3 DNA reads TGTGCCAGCAGTTCCTCCCTCACCGGGGGTACCGGGGAGCTGTTTTTT.

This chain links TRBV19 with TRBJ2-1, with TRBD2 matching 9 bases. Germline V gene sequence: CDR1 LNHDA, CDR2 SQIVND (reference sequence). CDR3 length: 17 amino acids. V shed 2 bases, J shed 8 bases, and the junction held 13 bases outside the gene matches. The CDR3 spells CASSIQPSGTRDDEQFF. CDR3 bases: TGTGCCAGTAGTATACAACCTAGCGGGACGAGAGACGATGAGCAGTTCTTC.

CDR3 residues: CASSRDSPSEFF. The DNA for the CDR3 is TGTGCCAGCAGTCGGGACTCCCCGTCGGAGTTCTTC. The chain recombines TRBV11-2 with TRBJ2-1, with D possibly matching TRBD2 (6 bases). Trimming pared 6 bases from V and 14 bases from J, leaving 17 bases between. The CDR3 totals 12 residues. The V gene's germline CDR1 is SGHAT and CDR2 FQNNGV. Full variable domain (missing parts from reference TRBV11-2 and TRBJ2-1): EAGVAQSPRYKIIEKRQSVAFWCNPISGHATLYWYQQILGQGPKLLIQFQNNGVVDDSQLPKDRFSAERLKGVDSTLKIQPAKLEDSAVYLCASSRDSPSEFFGPGTRLTVL.

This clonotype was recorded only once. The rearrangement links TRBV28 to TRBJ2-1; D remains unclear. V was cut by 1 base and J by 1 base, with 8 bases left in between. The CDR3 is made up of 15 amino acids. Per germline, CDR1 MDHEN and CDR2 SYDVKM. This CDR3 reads CASSLFLPSYNEQFF. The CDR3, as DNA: TGTGCCAGCAGTTTATTTCTGCCGTCCTACAATGAGCAGTTCTTC.

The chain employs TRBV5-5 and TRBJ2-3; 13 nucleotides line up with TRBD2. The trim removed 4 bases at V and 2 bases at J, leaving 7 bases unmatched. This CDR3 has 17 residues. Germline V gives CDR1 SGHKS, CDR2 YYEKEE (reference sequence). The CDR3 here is CASSGGLAGVFTDTQYF. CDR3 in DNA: TGTGCCAGCAGCGGTGGACTAGCGGGAGTATTCACAGATACGCAGTATTTT.

The CDR3, as DNA: TGTGCCAGTAGTATCTTTGGATACAATGAGCAGTTCTTC. Its translation is CASSIFGYNEQFF. V usage is TRBV19 and J usage is TRBJ2-1; D is unclear. The V end was cut by 3 bases, the J end by 4 bases, with 7 bases between. The CDR3 has 13 residues. Germline V gives CDR1 LNHDA, CDR2 SQIVND (reference sequence).

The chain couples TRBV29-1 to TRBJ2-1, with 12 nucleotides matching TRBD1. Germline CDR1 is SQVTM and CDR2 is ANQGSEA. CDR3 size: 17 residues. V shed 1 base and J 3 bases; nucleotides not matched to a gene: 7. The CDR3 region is CSVEGPGQGAHYNEQFF. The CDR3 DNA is TGCAGCGTTGAAGGGCCGGGACAGGGGGCGCACTACAATGAGCAGTTCTTC.

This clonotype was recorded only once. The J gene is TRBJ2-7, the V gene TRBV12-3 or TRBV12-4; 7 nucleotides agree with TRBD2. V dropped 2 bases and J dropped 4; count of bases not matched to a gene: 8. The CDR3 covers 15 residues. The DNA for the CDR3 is TGTGCCAGCAGTTTAACAGCGGGGACCGGGTACGAGCAGTACTTC. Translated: CASSLTAGTGYEQYF.

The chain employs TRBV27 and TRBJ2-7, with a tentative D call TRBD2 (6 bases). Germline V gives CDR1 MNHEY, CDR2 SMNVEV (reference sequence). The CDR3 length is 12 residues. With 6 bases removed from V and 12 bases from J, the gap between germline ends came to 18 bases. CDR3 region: CASREGTAPWYF. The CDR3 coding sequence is TGTGCCAGCAGGGAGGGGACGGCGCCTTGGTACTTC.

This chain's CDR3 is CASSHSGRYEQYF. In DNA, the CDR3 is TGTGCCAGCAGCCATAGCGGGAGGTACGAGCAGTACTTC. The V and J genes are TRBV6-5 and TRBJ2-7; 10 bases align to TRBD2. CDR3 length equals 13 residues. V lost 6 bases, J lost 4 bases, and 3 bases stayed unmatched. CDR1 and CDR2 from the germline V gene are MNHEY and SVGAGI.

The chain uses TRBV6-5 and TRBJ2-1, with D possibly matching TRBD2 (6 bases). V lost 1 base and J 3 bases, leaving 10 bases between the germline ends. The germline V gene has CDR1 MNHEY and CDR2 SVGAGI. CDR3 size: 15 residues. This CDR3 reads CASSYCCGNYNEQFF. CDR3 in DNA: TGTGCCAGCAGTTACTGCTGCGGGAACTACAATGAGCAGTTCTTC.

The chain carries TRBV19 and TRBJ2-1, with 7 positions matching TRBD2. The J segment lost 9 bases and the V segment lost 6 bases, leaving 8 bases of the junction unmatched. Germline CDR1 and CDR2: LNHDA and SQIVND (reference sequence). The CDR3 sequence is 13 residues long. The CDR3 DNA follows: TGTGCCAGTAGCGGGACTACTATGCTTGAGCAGTTCTTC. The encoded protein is CASSGTTMLEQFF.

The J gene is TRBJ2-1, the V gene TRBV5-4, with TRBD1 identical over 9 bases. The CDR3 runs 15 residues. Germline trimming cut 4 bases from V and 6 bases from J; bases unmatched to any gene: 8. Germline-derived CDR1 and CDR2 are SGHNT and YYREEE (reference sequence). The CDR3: CASSGPGQGVNEQFF. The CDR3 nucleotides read TGTGCCAGCAGCGGCCCGGGACAGGGAGTCAATGAGCAGTTCTTC.

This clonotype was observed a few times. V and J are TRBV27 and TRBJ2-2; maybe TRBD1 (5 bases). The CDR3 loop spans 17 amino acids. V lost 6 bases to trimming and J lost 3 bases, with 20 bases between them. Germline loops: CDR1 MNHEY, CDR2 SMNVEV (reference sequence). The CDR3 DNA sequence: TGTGCCAGCAGCTTGCAGGGAAGAGAAGAGTACACCGGGGAGCTGTTTTTT. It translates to CASSLQGREEYTGELFF.

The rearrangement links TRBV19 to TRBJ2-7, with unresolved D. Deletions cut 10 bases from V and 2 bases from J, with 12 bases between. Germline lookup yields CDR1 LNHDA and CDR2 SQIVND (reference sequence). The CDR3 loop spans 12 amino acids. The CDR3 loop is CATNSATYEQYF. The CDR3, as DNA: TGTGCCACCAATTCGGCGACCTACGAGCAGTACTTC. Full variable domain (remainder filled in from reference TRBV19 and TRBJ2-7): DGGITQSPKYLFRKEGQNVTLSCEQNLNHDAMYWYRQDPGQGLRLIYYSQIVNDFQKGDIAEGYSVSREKKESFPLTVTSAQKNPTAFYLCATNSATYEQYFGPGTRLTVT.

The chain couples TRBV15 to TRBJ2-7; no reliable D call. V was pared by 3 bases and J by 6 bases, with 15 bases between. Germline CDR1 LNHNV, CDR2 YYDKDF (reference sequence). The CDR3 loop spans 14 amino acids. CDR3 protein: CATSSRVPPSEQYF. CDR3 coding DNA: TGTGCCACCAGCAGTCGGGTGCCCCCCTCCGAGCAGTACTTC.

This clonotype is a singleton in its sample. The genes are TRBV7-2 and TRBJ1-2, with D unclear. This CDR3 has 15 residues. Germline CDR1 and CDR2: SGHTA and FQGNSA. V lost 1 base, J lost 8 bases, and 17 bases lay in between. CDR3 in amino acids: CASSLDRGGSWGYTF. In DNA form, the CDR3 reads TGTGCCAGCAGCTTAGACCGAGGAGGGTCGTGGGGCTACACCTTC.

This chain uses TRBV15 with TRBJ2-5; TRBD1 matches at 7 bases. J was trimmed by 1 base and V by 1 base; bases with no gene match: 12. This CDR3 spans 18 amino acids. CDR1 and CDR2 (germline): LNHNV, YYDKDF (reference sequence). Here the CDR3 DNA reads TGTGCCACCAGCAGAGCATTCCCAGGGGGTGACATCCAAGAGACCCAGTACTTC. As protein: CATSRAFPGGDIQETQYF.

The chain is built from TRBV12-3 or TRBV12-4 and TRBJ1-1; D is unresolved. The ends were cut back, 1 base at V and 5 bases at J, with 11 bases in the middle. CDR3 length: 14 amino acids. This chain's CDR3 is CASSLVLGGTEAFF. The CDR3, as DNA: TGTGCCAGCAGTTTAGTGCTGGGAGGGACTGAAGCTTTCTTT.

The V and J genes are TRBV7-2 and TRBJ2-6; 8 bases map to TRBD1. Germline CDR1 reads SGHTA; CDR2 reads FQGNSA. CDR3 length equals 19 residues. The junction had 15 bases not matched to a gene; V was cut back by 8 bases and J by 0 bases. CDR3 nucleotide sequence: TGTGCCAGCCGAAGGACAGGGCGCAATTCCTTCTCTGGGGCCAACGTCCTGACTTTC. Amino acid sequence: CASRRTGRNSFSGANVLTF.